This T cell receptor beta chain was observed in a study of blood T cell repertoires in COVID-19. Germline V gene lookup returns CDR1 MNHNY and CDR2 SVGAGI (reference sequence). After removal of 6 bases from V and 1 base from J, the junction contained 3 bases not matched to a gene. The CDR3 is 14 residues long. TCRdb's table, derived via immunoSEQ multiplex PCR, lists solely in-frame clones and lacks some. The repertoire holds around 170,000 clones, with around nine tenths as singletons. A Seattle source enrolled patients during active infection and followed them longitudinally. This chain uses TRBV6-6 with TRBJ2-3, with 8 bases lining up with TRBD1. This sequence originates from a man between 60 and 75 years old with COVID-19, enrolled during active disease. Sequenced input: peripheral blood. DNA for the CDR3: TGTGCCAGCAGCCTGACAGGGGGCACAGATACGCAGTATTTT. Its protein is CASSLTGGTDTQYF.